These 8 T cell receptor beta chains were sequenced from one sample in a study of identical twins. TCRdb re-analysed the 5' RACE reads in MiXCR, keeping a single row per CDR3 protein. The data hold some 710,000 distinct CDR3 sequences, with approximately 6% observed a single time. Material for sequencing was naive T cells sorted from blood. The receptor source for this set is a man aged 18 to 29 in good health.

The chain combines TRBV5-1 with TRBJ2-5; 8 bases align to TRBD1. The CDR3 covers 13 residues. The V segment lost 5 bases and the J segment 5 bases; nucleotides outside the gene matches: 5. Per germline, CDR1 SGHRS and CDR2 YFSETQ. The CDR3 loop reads CASRRDRFETQYF. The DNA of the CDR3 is TGCGCCAGCAGAAGGGACAGGTTCGAGACCCAGTACTTC.

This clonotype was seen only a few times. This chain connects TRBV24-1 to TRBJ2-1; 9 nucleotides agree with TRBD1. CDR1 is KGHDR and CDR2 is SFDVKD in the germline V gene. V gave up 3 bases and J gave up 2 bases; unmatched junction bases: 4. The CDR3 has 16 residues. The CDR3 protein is CATSDTWTGAYNEQFF. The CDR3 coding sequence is TGTGCCACCAGTGATACGTGGACAGGGGCCTACAATGAGCAGTTCTTC.

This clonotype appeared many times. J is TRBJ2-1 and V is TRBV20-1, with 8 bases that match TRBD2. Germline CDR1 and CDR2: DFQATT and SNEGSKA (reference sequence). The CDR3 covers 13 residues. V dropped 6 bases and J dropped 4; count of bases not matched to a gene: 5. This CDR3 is CSAASGPYNEQFF. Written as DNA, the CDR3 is TGCAGTGCCGCTAGCGGGCCTTACAATGAGCAGTTCTTC.

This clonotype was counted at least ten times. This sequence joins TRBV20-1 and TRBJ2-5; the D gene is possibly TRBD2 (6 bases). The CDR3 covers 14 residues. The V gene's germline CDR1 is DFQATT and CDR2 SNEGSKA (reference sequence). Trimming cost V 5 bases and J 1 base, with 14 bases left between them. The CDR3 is CSAGQTGSQETQYF. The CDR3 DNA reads TGCAGTGCTGGCCAGACCGGGAGCCAAGAGACCCAGTACTTC.

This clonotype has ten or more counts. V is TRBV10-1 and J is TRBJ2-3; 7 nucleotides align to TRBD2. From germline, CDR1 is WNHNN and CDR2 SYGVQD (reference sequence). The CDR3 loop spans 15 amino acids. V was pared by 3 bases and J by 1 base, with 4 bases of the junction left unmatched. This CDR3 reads CASSESSGGTDTQYF. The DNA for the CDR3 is TGCGCCAGCAGTGAATCCAGCGGGGGCACAGATACGCAGTATTTT.

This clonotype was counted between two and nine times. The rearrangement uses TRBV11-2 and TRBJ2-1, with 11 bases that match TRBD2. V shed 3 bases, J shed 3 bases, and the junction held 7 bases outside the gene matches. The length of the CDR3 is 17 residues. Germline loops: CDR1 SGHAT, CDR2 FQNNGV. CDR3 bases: TGTGCCAGCAGCTTGGGGACTAGCGGCGCCGGCTACAATGAGCAGTTCTTC. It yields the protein CASSLGTSGAGYNEQFF. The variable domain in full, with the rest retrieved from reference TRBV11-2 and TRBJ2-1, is EAGVAQSPRYKIIEKRQSVAFWCNPISGHATLYWYQQILGQGPKLLIQFQNNGVVDDSQLPKDRFSAERLKGVDSTLKIQPAKLEDSAVYLCASSLGTSGAGYNEQFFGPGTRLTVL.

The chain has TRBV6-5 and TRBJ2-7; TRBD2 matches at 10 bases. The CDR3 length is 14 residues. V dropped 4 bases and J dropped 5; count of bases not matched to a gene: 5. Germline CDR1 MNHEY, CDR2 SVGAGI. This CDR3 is CASSLLLAGNEQYF. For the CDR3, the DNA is TGTGCCAGCAGTTTGTTACTAGCGGGGAACGAGCAGTACTTC.

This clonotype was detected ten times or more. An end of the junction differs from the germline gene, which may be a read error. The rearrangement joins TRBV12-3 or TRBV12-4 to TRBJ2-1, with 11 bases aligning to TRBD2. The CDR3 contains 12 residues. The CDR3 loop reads CASSGGLAGTVF. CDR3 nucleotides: TGTGCCAGCAGTGGCGGACTAGCGGGCACCGTCTTC.